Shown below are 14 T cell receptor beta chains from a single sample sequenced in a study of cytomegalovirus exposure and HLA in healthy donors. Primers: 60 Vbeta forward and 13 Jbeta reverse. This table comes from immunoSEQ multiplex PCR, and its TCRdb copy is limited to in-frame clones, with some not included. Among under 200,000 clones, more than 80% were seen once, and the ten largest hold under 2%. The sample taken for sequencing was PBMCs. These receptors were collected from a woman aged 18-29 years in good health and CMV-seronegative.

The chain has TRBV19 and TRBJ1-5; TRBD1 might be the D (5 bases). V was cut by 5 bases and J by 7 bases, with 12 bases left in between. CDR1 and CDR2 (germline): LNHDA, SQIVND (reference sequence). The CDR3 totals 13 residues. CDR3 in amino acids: CASSVQGNQPQHF. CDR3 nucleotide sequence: TGTGCCAGTAGTGTGCAGGGTAACCAGCCCCAGCATTTT.

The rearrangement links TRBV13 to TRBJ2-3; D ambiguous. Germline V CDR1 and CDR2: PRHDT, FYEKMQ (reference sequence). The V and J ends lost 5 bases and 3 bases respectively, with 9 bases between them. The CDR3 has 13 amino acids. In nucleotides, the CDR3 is TGTGCCAGCAGCCCTGTAGCAACAGATACGCAGTATTTT. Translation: CASSPVATDTQYF.

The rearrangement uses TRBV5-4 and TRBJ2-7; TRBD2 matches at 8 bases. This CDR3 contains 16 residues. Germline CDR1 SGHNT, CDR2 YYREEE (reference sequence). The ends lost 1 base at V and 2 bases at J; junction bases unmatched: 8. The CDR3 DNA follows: TGTGCCAGCAGCTTGTTCCGGGGGGGGTTGACCTACGAGCAGTACTTC. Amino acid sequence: CASSLFRGGLTYEQYF.

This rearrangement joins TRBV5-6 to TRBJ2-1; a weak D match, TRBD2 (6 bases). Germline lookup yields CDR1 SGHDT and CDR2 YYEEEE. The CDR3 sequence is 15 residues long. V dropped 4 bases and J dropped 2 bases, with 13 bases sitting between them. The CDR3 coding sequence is TGTGCCAGCAGCCCCCTAGCGCAGACCTACAATGAGCAGTTCTTC. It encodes CASSPLAQTYNEQFF.

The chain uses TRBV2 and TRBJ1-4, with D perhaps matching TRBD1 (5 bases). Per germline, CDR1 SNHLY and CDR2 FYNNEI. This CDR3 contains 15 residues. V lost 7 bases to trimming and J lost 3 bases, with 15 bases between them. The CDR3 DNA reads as TGTGCCAGCACCTGGGGGGTTTTCCCTAATGAAAAACTGTTTTTT. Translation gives CASTWGVFPNEKLFF.

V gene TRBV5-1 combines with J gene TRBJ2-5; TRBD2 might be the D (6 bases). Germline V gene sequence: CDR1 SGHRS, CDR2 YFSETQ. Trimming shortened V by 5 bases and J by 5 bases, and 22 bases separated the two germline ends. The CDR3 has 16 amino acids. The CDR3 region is CASSPKWEARKETQYF. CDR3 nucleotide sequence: TGCGCCAGCAGTCCGAAATGGGAGGCCAGGAAGGAGACCCAGTACTTC.

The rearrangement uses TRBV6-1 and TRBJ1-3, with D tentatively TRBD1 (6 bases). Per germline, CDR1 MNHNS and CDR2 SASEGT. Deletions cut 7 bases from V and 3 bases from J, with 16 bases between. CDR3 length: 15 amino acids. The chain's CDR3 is CASTMDRGGGNTIYF. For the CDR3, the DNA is TGTGCCAGCACTATGGACAGAGGGGGTGGAAACACCATATATTTT.

The CDR3 protein is CASSPYLGTQLYNEQFF. For the CDR3, the DNA is TGTGCCAGCTCACCATATTTAGGGACACAATTATACAATGAGCAGTTCTTC. The genes are TRBV18 and TRBJ2-1, with D possibly being TRBD1 (6 bases). Germline-derived CDR1 and CDR2 are KGHSH and LQKENI. V dropped 2 bases and J dropped 4 bases, with 18 bases sitting between them. This CDR3 is 17 amino acids long.

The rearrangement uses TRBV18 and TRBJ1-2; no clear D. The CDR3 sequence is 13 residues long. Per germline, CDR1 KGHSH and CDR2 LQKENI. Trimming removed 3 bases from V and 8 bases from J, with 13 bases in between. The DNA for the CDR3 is TGTGCCAGCTCACCTGTAGAGGTTTACGGCTACACCTTC. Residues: CASSPVEVYGYTF.

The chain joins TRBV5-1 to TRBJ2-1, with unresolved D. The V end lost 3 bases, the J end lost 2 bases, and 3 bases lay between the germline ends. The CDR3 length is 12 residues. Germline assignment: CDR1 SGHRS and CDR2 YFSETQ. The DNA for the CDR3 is TGCGCCAGCAGCTCAACCTACAATGAGCAGTTCTTC. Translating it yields CASSSTYNEQFF.

CDR3 sequence reads: CASSRGQGPINSPLHF. DNA of the CDR3: TGTGCCAGCAGTCGGGGACAGGGACCCATAAATTCACCCCTCCACTTT. The chain is built from TRBV28 and TRBJ1-6; 9 bases fit TRBD1. The length of the CDR3 is 16 residues. Losses at the gene ends were 5 bases for V and 7 bases for J; bases not matched to a gene: 9. Germline V CDR1 and CDR2: MDHEN, SYDVKM. Full variable domain (rest looked up from reference TRBV28 and TRBJ1-6): DVKVTQSSRYLVKRTGEKVFLECVQDMDHENMFWYRQDPGLGLRLIYFSYDVKMKEKGDIPEGYSVSREKKERFSLILESASTNQTSMYLCASSRGQGPINSPLHFGNGTRLTVT.

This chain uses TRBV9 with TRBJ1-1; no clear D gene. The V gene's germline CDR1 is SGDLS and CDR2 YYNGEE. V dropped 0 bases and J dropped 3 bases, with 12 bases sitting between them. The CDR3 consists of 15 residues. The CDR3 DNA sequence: TGTGCCAGCAGCGTAGGTTGGTCCGGGGACACTGAAGCTTTCTTT. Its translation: CASSVGWSGDTEAFF.

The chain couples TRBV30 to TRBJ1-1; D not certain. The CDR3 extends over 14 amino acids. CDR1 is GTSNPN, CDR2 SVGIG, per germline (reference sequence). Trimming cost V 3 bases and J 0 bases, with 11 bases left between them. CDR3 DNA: TGTGCCTGGAGCCTGATAGCTATGAACACTGAAGCTTTCTTT. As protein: CAWSLIAMNTEAFF.

The CDR3 nucleotides are TGTGCCAGCAGCGTAGCGCAGGAAACTGAAGCTTTCTTT. This codes for CASSVAQETEAFF. The V and J genes are TRBV9 and TRBJ1-1; D gene uncertain. The CDR3 consists of 13 residues. Per germline, CDR1 SGDLS and CDR2 YYNGEE. The germline V and J ends were trimmed by 0 bases and 5 bases, with 8 bases remaining between them. Based on the CDR3 plus reference TRBV9 and TRBJ1-1, the full variable domain is DSGVTQTPKHLITATGQRVTLRCSPRSGDLSVYWYQQSLDQGLQFLIQYYNGEERAKGNILERFSAQQFPDLHSELNLSSLELGDSALYFCASSVAQETEAFFGQGTRLTVV.